The 21 T cell receptor beta chains below all came from one sample that was sequenced in a study of blood T cells in healthy people across ages. With a J-beta primer mix and a sample-barcoded 5' primer, a second PCR ran about 7 to 12 cycles. From the 5' RACE reads, TCRdb called clonotypes with MiXCR, one entry per CDR3 protein. The sample has roughly 650,000 distinct CDR3 sequences, about 32% seen once; the top ten hold 15%. The sample consisted of blood. All receptors come from a woman of 80 years or more in good health.

The chain links TRBV6-5 to TRBJ1-2; 9 bases are shared with TRBD1. With 6 bases clipped from V and 8 bases from J, the junction kept 10 bases outside the gene matches. The CDR3 runs 14 residues. Germline CDR1 reads MNHEY; CDR2 reads SVGAGI. The CDR3 DNA reads as TGTGCCAGCAGGCCCCAGGGACAGGGCAAAGGCTACACCTTC. This gives the protein CASRPQGQGKGYTF.

This clonotype was detected ten times or more. The rearrangement joins TRBV3-1 to TRBJ2-7; 10 bases match TRBD1. The CDR3 is 15 residues long. The germline V gene has CDR1 LGHDT and CDR2 YNNKEL (reference sequence). V lost 1 base, J lost 3 bases, and 3 bases stayed unmatched. This CDR3 reads CASSQVGTGVYEQYF. CDR3 sequence (DNA): TGTGCCAGCAGCCAAGTGGGGACAGGGGTCTACGAGCAGTACTTC.

This clonotype was seen only a few times. Being one base from a much bigger clone, this may be a read error. The chain is built from TRBV7-2 and TRBJ2-5, with D perhaps TRBD1 (6 bases). The CDR3 totals 16 residues. The germline V and J ends were trimmed by 1 base and 11 bases, with 23 bases remaining between them. CDR1 is SGHTA and CDR2 is FQGNSA in the germline V gene. The CDR3 DNA sequence: TGTGCCAGCAGCTTAGTGGGCGCAGGGGTTTACAATGAGCAGTACTTC. Amino acid sequence: CASSLVGAGVYNEQYF.

This clonotype was detected ten times or more. This rearrangement joins TRBV7-2 to TRBJ1-2; 7 nucleotides align to TRBD1. This CDR3 has 18 residues. With 1 base clipped from V and 2 bases from J, the junction kept 13 bases outside the gene matches. Germline V gene lookup returns CDR1 SGHTA and CDR2 FQGNSA. The CDR3 sequence is CASSLVVFGRTGNYGYTF. In DNA, the CDR3 is TGTGCCAGCAGCTTAGTTGTCTTTGGTCGGACAGGCAACTATGGCTACACCTTC.

The rearrangement joins TRBV5-1 to TRBJ2-1, with a tentative D call TRBD2 (7 bases). V was trimmed by 0 bases and J by 8 bases, leaving 15 bases between them. The CDR3 is 15 residues long. Germline CDR1 is SGHRS and CDR2 is YFSETQ. The CDR3 DNA follows: TGCGCCAGCAGCTTGGGGGGTGCGGGGGCGTATGAGCAGTTCTTC. Protein sequence: CASSLGGAGAYEQFF.

Of note for this clonotype: This may stem from a read error, because a much larger clone lies one nucleotide away. V gene TRBV20-1 combines with J gene TRBJ2-5; 7 bases are a match to TRBD1. Germline loops: CDR1 DFQATT, CDR2 SNEGSKA (reference sequence). The CDR3 has 14 residues. Unmatched junction bases numbered 17, after V lost 5 bases and J lost 11 bases. CDR3 in amino acids: CSADRDSGYNEQYF. The CDR3 DNA reads TGCAGTGCTGACCGGGACAGTGGATACAATGAGCAGTACTTC.

The chain employs TRBV7-2 and TRBJ2-1; D uncertain. Trimming removed 1 base at V and 15 bases at J, with 13 bases between. The CDR3 has 12 residues. Germline CDR1 reads SGHTA; CDR2 reads FQGNSA. The CDR3 here is CASSLELPLGFF. CDR3 in DNA: TGTGCCAGCAGCTTAGAACTTCCCCTAGGGTTCTTC.

This clonotype was detected ten times or more. The chain couples TRBV7-3 to TRBJ2-3; D perhaps matches TRBD1 (6 bases). Germline lookup yields CDR1 SGHTA and CDR2 FQGTGA. There are 19 residues in the CDR3. The ends were cut back, 5 bases at V and 0 bases at J, with 24 bases in the middle. For the CDR3, the DNA is TGTGCCAGCAGCCTGCTTGGGGTCCCCCCCAGGGGTAGCACAGATACGCAGTATTTT. Its translation: CASSLLGVPPRGSTDTQYF.

The V and J genes are TRBV6-6 and TRBJ2-5; TRBD2 aligns across 7 bases. V trimming: 8 bases; J trimming: 6 bases; junction bases outside the gene matches: 9. Germline-derived CDR1 and CDR2 are MNHNY and SVGAGI (reference sequence). The CDR3 covers 13 residues. CDR3 bases: TGTGCCAGCGCCCCTGGGGGGGAAAAGACCCAGTACTTC. Its protein product is CASAPGGEKTQYF.

A word on this clonotype: At one end the junction does not follow the germline gene, possibly because of a read error. The gene calls are TRBV27 and TRBJ2-7; possible D gene TRBD2, 5 bases. CDR1 is MNHEY and CDR2 is SMNVEV in the germline V gene (reference sequence). The CDR3 consists of 15 residues. The CDR3 region is CAGSLAVGLGYEQYF. In nucleotides, the CDR3 is TGTGCCGGCAGTCTAGCCGTGGGGTTAGGATACGAGCAGTACTTC.

This clonotype was seen ten or more times. The gene calls are TRBV6-5 and TRBJ2-4, with 8 bases aligning to TRBD1. Germline lookup yields CDR1 MNHEY and CDR2 SVGAGI. The CDR3 is made up of 15 amino acids. With 5 bases clipped from V and 6 bases from J, the junction kept 9 bases outside the gene matches. The CDR3 DNA sequence: TGTGCCAGCAGTCTACAGGGGGGCGCGGGAAACATTCAGTACTTC. It specifies CASSLQGGAGNIQYF.

A single count supports this clonotype. J is TRBJ2-7 and V is TRBV29-1; D may correspond to TRBD1 or TRBD2 (6 bases each). The CDR3 runs 14 residues. CDR1 is SQVTM, CDR2 ANQGSEA, per germline. With 6 bases removed from V and 2 bases from J, the gap between germline ends came to 17 bases. In DNA, the CDR3 is TGCAGCGTCCTAAGGGGGGAGGATACCTACGAGCAGTACTTC. It translates to CSVLRGEDTYEQYF.

There are a few counts of this clonotype. V usage is TRBV7-2 and J usage is TRBJ1-4; D is perhaps TRBD1 (5 bases). Germline V gene sequence: CDR1 SGHTA, CDR2 FQGNSA. The CDR3 consists of 15 residues. V was shortened by 2 bases and J by 8 bases, with 15 bases between the two germline ends. CDR3 sequence reads: CASSLLSQGREKLFF. The CDR3 DNA reads as TGTGCCAGCAGCTTACTCTCCCAGGGTCGAGAAAAACTGTTTTTT.

Note on this clonotype: The conserved final phenylalanine or tryptophan is absent from the CDR3, which likely points to a read error. The CDR3 nucleotides read TGTGCCACCAGTGATGCTGATGGGTATGGCTACACCATC. Residues: CATSDADGYGYTI. The chain employs TRBV24-1 and TRBJ1-2; D is uncertain. Germline V gene data show CDR1 as KGHDR and CDR2 as SFDVKD. With 3 bases removed from V and 5 bases from J, the gap between germline ends came to 9 bases. The CDR3 totals 13 residues.

Concerning this clonotype itself: Germline is not matched at one junction end, which may reflect a read error. The J gene is TRBJ2-3, the V gene TRBV12-3 or TRBV12-4, with 7 nucleotides matching TRBD1. The CDR3 consists of 15 residues. The CDR3 region is CASSVGRGGADAQYF. The DNA of the CDR3 is TGTGCCAGCAGTGTAGGGAGAGGGGGCGCAGATGCGCAGTATTTT.

CDR3 bases: TGTGCCAGCAGTTCCGTCGGCGATTATGGCTACACCTTC. Translated, it gives CASSSVGDYGYTF. The chain recombines TRBV6-6 with TRBJ1-2; unclear D gene. This CDR3 has 13 amino acids. The germline V gene encodes CDR1 MNHNY and CDR2 SVGAGI (reference sequence). The V and J ends lost 4 bases and 5 bases respectively, with 11 bases between them.

This clonotype was picked up a small number of times. This may be a read error, as it is one base from a much larger clone. The chain is built from TRBV6-2 or TRBV6-3 and TRBJ1-2; weak D call: TRBD1 (6 bases). Germline V lookup: CDR1 MNHEY, CDR2 SVGEGT. This CDR3 spans 14 amino acids. Deletions cut 5 bases from V and 4 bases from J, with 14 bases between. The CDR3 loop is CASSQGQWGYGYTF. Here the CDR3 DNA reads TGTGCCAGCAGTCAAGGACAGTGGGGCTATGGCTACACCTTC.

This clonotype came up a few times. At one boundary the junction diverges from the germline segment, which might be a read error. The chain carries TRBV12-3 or TRBV12-4 and TRBJ2-3; D is possibly TRBD2 (7 bases). The CDR3 covers 15 residues. The CDR3 is CASSLTGGRADAQYF. The CDR3, as DNA: TGTGCCAGCAGTTTAACCGGGGGGCGCGCAGATGCGCAGTATTTT.

This clonotype showed up many times. The V and J genes are TRBV11-2 and TRBJ1-1; a weak D match, TRBD1 (5 bases). V lost 3 bases to trimming and J lost 1 base, with 9 bases between them. In germline, CDR1 is SGHAT, CDR2 FQNNGV. The CDR3 spans 14 residues. CDR3 sequence: CASSFTGSNTEAFF. The DNA of the CDR3 is TGTGCCAGCAGCTTTACAGGATCGAACACTGAAGCTTTCTTT.

A note on this clonotype: Possible read error: a much larger clone is one base away. This chain uses TRBV9 with TRBJ2-1; perhaps TRBD2 as D (6 bases). The CDR3 has 14 residues. Looked up from germline, CDR1 is SGDLS and CDR2 is YYNGEE. The CDR3 sequence: CASSAPTRLNEQVF. In DNA form, the CDR3 reads TGTGCCAGCAGCGCCCCGACTAGACTCAATGAGCAGGTCTTC.

This chain joins TRBV12-3 or TRBV12-4 and TRBJ2-5; tentatively, D is TRBD1 or TRBD2 (5 bases each). CDR3 size: 14 residues. V was pared by 6 bases and J by 1 base, with 12 bases between. In DNA, the CDR3 is TGTGCCAGCAGCCCACCAGGGAGCCAAGAGACCCAGTACTTC. Amino acid sequence: CASSPPGSQETQYF.